These T cell receptor beta chains were read from a single sample in a study of graft-versus-host responses after intestinal transplantation. The protocol was immunoSEQ multiplex PCR, while the TCRdb copy is restricted to in-frame clones and leaves out a portion. The data contain fewer than 95,000 clones, approximately 94% of them singletons. No antigens are known for them. This sample comprised unstimulated CD4+ T cells sorted from spleen or lymph node cells, obtained before transplant. Receptors were obtained from a human donor who was the organ donor for an intestinal transplant. Each CDR3 is given with its conserved first and last residue. A D gene is named only where the DNA matches it firmly. Clone size is shown for a subset of rows, as once, few, many or a class of expanded clone.

J gene: TRBJ2-2; clone size: -; D gene: -; V gene: TRBV2; CDR3 DNA: TGTGCCAGCAGTGAGCTTGGCAGCTCGAACACCGGGGAGCTGTTTTTT; CDR3 protein: CASSELGSSNTGELFF
J gene: TRBJ2-3; clone size: -; D gene: TRBD2; V gene: TRBV28; CDR3 DNA: TGTGCCAGCAGTTTACAGCGGGGGGGCCCAGATACGCAGTATTTT; CDR3 protein: CASSLQRGGPDTQYF
J gene: TRBJ1-5; clone size: -; D gene: TRBD1; V gene: TRBV6-1; CDR3 DNA: TGTGCCAGCAGTGGGGTAGGGGGCATGAATCAGCCCCAGCATTTT; CDR3 protein: CASSGVGGMNQPQHF
J gene: TRBJ2-7; clone size: -; D gene: -; V gene: TRBV7-9; CDR3 DNA: TGTGCCAGCAGCTCTCTAAGGACGACCGAGCAGTACTTC; CDR3 protein: CASSSLRTTEQYF
J gene: TRBJ2-7; clone size: -; D gene: TRBD2; V gene: TRBV7-2; CDR3 DNA: TGTGCCAGCAGCCCCCTCGGGGGGGGACTAGCGGCCTACGAGCAGTACTTC; CDR3 protein: CASSPLGGGLAAYEQYF
J gene: TRBJ1-5; clone size: -; D gene: -; V gene: TRBV6-1; CDR3 DNA: TGTGCCAGCAGTGAGTCCTGGAATCAGCCCCAGCATTTT; CDR3 protein: CASSESWNQPQHF
J gene: TRBJ1-1; clone size: -; D gene: -; V gene: TRBV19; CDR3 DNA: TGTGCCAGTAGTATCCCTCGGGGGGTGAACACTGAAGCTTTCTTT; CDR3 protein: CASSIPRGVNTEAFF
J gene: TRBJ1-4; clone size: once; D gene: TRBD1; V gene: TRBV6-6; CDR3 DNA: TGTGCCAGCAGGGAAAAAAGACAGGGCGGTAATGAAAAACTGTTTTTT; CDR3 protein: CASREKRQGGNEKLFF
J gene: TRBJ1-5; clone size: -; D gene: -; V gene: TRBV6-1; CDR3 DNA: TGTGCCAGCAGTGCGTTGGGCAGTTTCAATCAGCCCCAGCATTTT; CDR3 protein: CASSALGSFNQPQHF
J gene: TRBJ1-5; clone size: -; D gene: -; V gene: TRBV27; CDR3 DNA: TGTGCCAGCAGTCCTAGGGCGGGGGCTTATAGCAATCAGCCCCAGCATTTT; CDR3 protein: CASSPRAGAYSNQPQHF
J gene: TRBJ1-2; clone size: -; D gene: TRBD1; V gene: TRBV15; CDR3 DNA: TGTGCCACCAGCAGGTGGGACAGGGGAGGGGATGGCTACACCTTC; CDR3 protein: CATSRWDRGGDGYTF
J gene: TRBJ1-2; clone size: -; D gene: -; V gene: TRBV28; CDR3 DNA: TGTGCCAGCAGGTTTACCGGGACATCTAACTATGGCTACACCTTC; CDR3 protein: CASRFTGTSNYGYTF
J gene: TRBJ2-7; clone size: -; D gene: -; V gene: TRBV30; CDR3 DNA: TGTGCCTGGAGTCGGTACGGGGGAGGCGGCTACGAGCAGTACTTC; CDR3 protein: CAWSRYGGGGYEQYF
J gene: TRBJ2-3; clone size: -; D gene: -; V gene: TRBV18; CDR3 DNA: TGTGCCAGCTCACCATCGGTGGATACGCAGTATTTT; CDR3 protein: CASSPSVDTQYF
J gene: TRBJ2-3; clone size: -; D gene: TRBD1; V gene: TRBV19; CDR3 DNA: TGTGCCAGCAGCGATTCCCGAGGACAGGAGATCACAGATACGCAGTATTTT; CDR3 protein: CASSDSRGQEITDTQYF
J gene: TRBJ1-2; clone size: -; D gene: TRBD1; V gene: TRBV12-5; CDR3 DNA: TGTGCTAGTGGTTCACAGGGGGAAAGAAGCTATGGCTACACCTTC; CDR3 protein: CASGSQGERSYGYTF
J gene: TRBJ2-7; clone size: -; D gene: TRBD1; V gene: TRBV7-3; CDR3 DNA: TGTGCCAGCAGCATTGGACAGGGTGTGCACGAGCAGTACTTC; CDR3 protein: CASSIGQGVHEQYF
J gene: TRBJ2-7; clone size: -; D gene: TRBD2; V gene: TRBV9; CDR3 DNA: TGTGCCAGCAGTTCGGACGTGCCGGGACTAGCGGGGGGGCCGGGAGAGCAGTACTTC; CDR3 protein: CASSSDVPGLAGGPGEQYF
J gene: TRBJ1-6; clone size: once; D gene: -; V gene: TRBV5-1; CDR3 DNA: TGCGCCAGCAGCGTAAACAGGGATTCACCCCTCCACTTT; CDR3 protein: CASSVNRDSPLHF
J gene: TRBJ1-1; clone size: few; D gene: TRBD1; V gene: TRBV19; CDR3 DNA: TGTGCCAGTAGTATCACAGGGGGCGACACTGAAGCTTTCTTT; CDR3 protein: CASSITGGDTEAFF
J gene: TRBJ2-3; clone size: -; D gene: -; V gene: TRBV27; CDR3 DNA: TGTGCCAGCTCCCTGACGTCCGGAACAGATACGCAGTATTTT; CDR3 protein: CASSLTSGTDTQYF
J gene: TRBJ2-7; clone size: -; D gene: TRBD1; V gene: TRBV28; CDR3 DNA: TGTGCCAGCAGTCCCGCCGACAGGGGCTCCTACGAGCAGTACTTC; CDR3 protein: CASSPADRGSYEQYF
J gene: TRBJ1-1; clone size: -; D gene: -; V gene: TRBV28; CDR3 DNA: TGTGCCAGCAGACCGTTCATAGGCACTGAAGCTTTCTTT; CDR3 protein: CASRPFIGTEAFF
J gene: TRBJ2-2; clone size: -; D gene: -; V gene: TRBV6-5; CDR3 DNA: TGTGCCAGCCTATCCGGGTATGGGACCGGGGAGCTGTTTTTT; CDR3 protein: CASLSGYGTGELFF
J gene: TRBJ2-5; clone size: -; D gene: TRBD1; V gene: TRBV19; CDR3 DNA: TGTGCCAGTAGTGCCCGGACAGGGCAAGAGACCCAGTACTTC; CDR3 protein: CASSARTGQETQYF
J gene: TRBJ1-3; clone size: -; D gene: -; V gene: TRBV19; CDR3 DNA: TGTGCCAGTAGCGAGGCCGGTTTTGGAAACACCATATATTTT; CDR3 protein: CASSEAGFGNTIYF
J gene: TRBJ1-1; clone size: -; D gene: TRBD1; V gene: TRBV11-2; CDR3 DNA: TGTGCCAGCAGCCCGAGGACAGGGGAGGACACTGAAGCTTTCTTT; CDR3 protein: CASSPRTGEDTEAFF
J gene: TRBJ2-3; clone size: -; D gene: -; V gene: TRBV19; CDR3 DNA: TGTGCCAGTAGTGCTGCTGCCACGACAGATACGCAGTATTTT; CDR3 protein: CASSAAATTDTQYF
J gene: TRBJ2-5; clone size: -; D gene: -; V gene: TRBV2; CDR3 DNA: TGTGCCAGCAGTGAGCAAACGGTCCAAGAGACCCAGTACTTC; CDR3 protein: CASSEQTVQETQYF
J gene: TRBJ2-3; clone size: -; D gene: TRBD2; V gene: TRBV30; CDR3 DNA: TGTGCCTGGAGTGCACTAGCGGGGGTTCAAGATACGCAGTATTTT; CDR3 protein: CAWSALAGVQDTQYF
J gene: TRBJ1-6; clone size: -; D gene: -; V gene: TRBV7-9; CDR3 DNA: TGTGCCAGCAGCCCACAGGGTTATAATTCACCCCTCCACTTT; CDR3 protein: CASSPQGYNSPLHF
J gene: TRBJ2-2; clone size: -; D gene: TRBD2; V gene: TRBV9; CDR3 DNA: TGTGCCAGCAGCGTAGGCGGGAGCGGGGAGCTGTTTTTT; CDR3 protein: CASSVGGSGELFF
J gene: TRBJ2-7; clone size: -; D gene: -; V gene: TRBV29-1; CDR3 DNA: TGCAGCGCAAAAGGGGTTTACGAGCAGTACTTC; CDR3 protein: CSAKGVYEQYF
J gene: TRBJ2-1; clone size: -; D gene: -; V gene: TRBV6-1; CDR3 DNA: TGTGCCAGCAGTGTACAGGGTTTGGCCAATGAGCAGTTCTTC; CDR3 protein: CASSVQGLANEQFF
J gene: TRBJ2-7; clone size: -; D gene: TRBD2; V gene: TRBV11-2; CDR3 DNA: TGTGCCAGCAGCTTAGCGGCTAGCGGGGGAGAGCAGTACTTC; CDR3 protein: CASSLAASGGEQYF
J gene: TRBJ2-3; clone size: -; D gene: -; V gene: TRBV29-1; CDR3 DNA: TGCAGCGTTGTATTGATGGACAACACAGATACGCAGTATTTT; CDR3 protein: CSVVLMDNTDTQYF
J gene: TRBJ2-3; clone size: -; D gene: -; V gene: TRBV11-2; CDR3 DNA: TGTGCCAGCGGAGAGGGCAGGGTCACCACAGATACGCAGTATTTT; CDR3 protein: CASGEGRVTTDTQYF
J gene: TRBJ2-1; clone size: -; D gene: -; V gene: TRBV7-6; CDR3 DNA: TGTGCCAGCAGCTTCAACAATGAGCAGTTCTTC; CDR3 protein: CASSFNNEQFF
J gene: TRBJ1-2; clone size: -; D gene: -; V gene: TRBV30; CDR3 DNA: TGTGCCTGGACCCATGGGGCACTGAATCGATATGGCTACACCTTC; CDR3 protein: CAWTHGALNRYGYTF
J gene: TRBJ2-5; clone size: -; D gene: -; V gene: TRBV5-1; CDR3 DNA: TGCGCCAGCAGGTCCCCAGGGCCCCAAGAGACCCAGTACTTC; CDR3 protein: CASRSPGPQETQYF
J gene: TRBJ1-6; clone size: -; D gene: TRBD1; V gene: TRBV9; CDR3 DNA: TGTGCCAGCAGCGCCGTGGGACAGCCCAATTCACCCCTCCACTTT; CDR3 protein: CASSAVGQPNSPLHF
J gene: TRBJ1-2; clone size: -; D gene: -; V gene: TRBV6-1; CDR3 DNA: TGTGCCAGCAGTTATAGTCTTAGCTATGGCTACACCTTC; CDR3 protein: CASSYSLSYGYTF
J gene: TRBJ2-3; clone size: -; D gene: -; V gene: TRBV5-1; CDR3 DNA: TGCGCCAGCAGCCGAGGAACTCAACAGGGTTCCACAGATACGCAGTATTTT; CDR3 protein: CASSRGTQQGSTDTQYF
J gene: TRBJ2-7; clone size: once; D gene: -; V gene: TRBV30; CDR3 DNA: TGTGCCTGGAGTCTCGTTCCTAGCTCCTACGAGCAGTACTTC; CDR3 protein: CAWSLVPSSYEQYF
J gene: TRBJ2-1; clone size: -; D gene: -; V gene: TRBV5-4; CDR3 DNA: TGTGCCAGCAGCCCGCCCTTTTCGTACAATGAGCAGTTCTTC; CDR3 protein: CASSPPFSYNEQFF
J gene: TRBJ1-2; clone size: -; D gene: -; V gene: TRBV19; CDR3 DNA: TGTGCCAGTAGTATCAATCCACAGGGTCATGGCTACACCTTC; CDR3 protein: CASSINPQGHGYTF
J gene: TRBJ1-6; clone size: -; D gene: -; V gene: TRBV10-3; CDR3 DNA: TGTGCCATCAGTGAGTTTCGGGACACACAAAATTCACCCCTCCACTTT; CDR3 protein: CAISEFRDTQNSPLHF
J gene: TRBJ2-7; clone size: -; D gene: TRBD1; V gene: TRBV7-9; CDR3 DNA: TGTGCCAGCAGCTGGATACAGGGGGCCGAGCAGTACTTC; CDR3 protein: CASSWIQGAEQYF